Below are 6 T cell receptor beta chains sequenced from a single sample in a study of blood T cell repertoires in COVID-19. Assay: immunoSEQ multiplex PCR; the TCRdb copy retains only in-frame clones and omits some. This table has under 100,000 clones, 81% appearing once. The specimen was peripheral blood. Receptors were obtained from a human donor in a cohort sampled during active COVID-19.

The J gene is TRBJ2-1, the V gene TRBV7-2; 11 nucleotides agree with TRBD2. Germline CDR1 reads SGHTA; CDR2 reads FQGNSA. Germline trimming cut 6 bases from V and 6 bases from J; bases unmatched to any gene: 4. The CDR3 sequence is 14 residues long. CDR3 region: CASRPGLAGNEQFF. Written as DNA, the CDR3 is TGTGCCAGCAGGCCCGGACTAGCGGGCAATGAGCAGTTCTTC.

The CDR3 sequence is CASSFPNQPQHF. In DNA form, the CDR3 reads TGTGCCAGCAGCTTCCCGAATCAGCCCCAGCATTTT. The chain couples TRBV7-9 to TRBJ1-5, with D unresolved. This CDR3 is built from 12 residues. The V gene lost 3 bases and the J gene lost 4 bases, with 4 bases spanning the gap. CDR1 and CDR2 from the germline V gene are SEHNR and FQNEAQ (reference sequence).

The V call is TRBV6-1, the J call TRBJ1-2, with 7 bases aligning to TRBD1. The CDR3 has 14 amino acids. Germline loops: CDR1 MNHNS, CDR2 SASEGT. V shed 3 bases, J shed 5 bases, and the junction held 6 bases outside the gene matches. The CDR3 reads CASSDLTGRYGYTF. CDR3 bases: TGTGCCAGCAGTGATCTGACAGGGAGGTATGGCTACACCTTC.

The chain couples TRBV6-5 to TRBJ2-2; D possibly corresponds to TRBD1 (6 bases). Germline V CDR1 and CDR2: MNHEY, SVGAGI. This CDR3 spans 15 amino acids. Trimming shortened V by 2 bases and J by 6 bases, and 13 bases separated the two germline ends. The CDR3 bases are TGTGCCAGCAGTTACCGGGACATCGGGTCCGGGGAGCTGTTTTTT. Amino acid sequence: CASSYRDIGSGELFF.

DNA of the CDR3: TGTGCCTGCCGGGACTCCCGGGGGGAGACTAGTGGGGTCCCGGGAAAACTTTACGAGCAGTACTTC. Residues: CACRDSRGETSGVPGKLYEQYF. This chain uses TRBV6-4 with TRBJ2-7; 7 nucleotides line up with TRBD2. V gave up 11 bases and J gave up 4 bases; unmatched junction bases: 38. From germline, CDR1 is MRHNA and CDR2 SNTAGT. The CDR3 totals 22 residues.

This chain joins TRBV2 and TRBJ1-6; no firm D call. This CDR3 is built from 15 residues. Germline CDR1 SNHLY, CDR2 FYNNEI. Between the trimmed V and J ends, which lost 6 bases and 0 bases, there was a span of 9 bases. CDR3 in DNA: TGTGCCAGCAGGGACTGGAGCTCCTATAATTCACCCCTCCACTTT. Translation gives CASRDWSSYNSPLHF.